The 5 T cell receptor beta chains reported below all come from one sample, sequenced in a study of blood T cell repertoires in COVID-19. Method: immunoSEQ multiplex PCR; TCRdb's copy keeps in-frame clones and lacks some. The sample holds some 240,000 clones, approximately 88% seen once. Sequences were obtained from PBMCs or T cells enriched from blood (not recorded which). The source of these receptors is a middle-aged woman who had been exposed to COVID-19.

Here the CDR3 DNA reads TGTGCCAGCTCACCAGGAGGGGGGGTGAACTACGAGCAGTACTTC. Translated, it gives CASSPGGGVNYEQYF. The chain employs TRBV18 and TRBJ2-7, with a possible D match to TRBD2 (7 bases). CDR1 and CDR2 (germline): KGHSH, LQKENI. Trimming left V 2 bases short and J 3 bases short, with 14 bases between. The CDR3 length is 15 residues.

V gene TRBV6-2 or TRBV6-3 combines with J gene TRBJ1-5; the D is unclear. This CDR3 has 16 amino acids. Trimming removed 0 bases from V and 4 bases from J, with 13 bases in between. Germline CDR1 reads MNHEY; CDR2 reads SVGEGT. The CDR3 is CASSYSHFTANQPQHF. The CDR3 DNA is TGTGCCAGCAGTTACTCGCATTTCACAGCTAATCAGCCCCAGCATTTT.

The rearrangement uses TRBV30 and TRBJ2-7; tentative D call: TRBD1 (6 bases). The CDR3 sequence is 12 residues long. Germline loops: CDR1 GTSNPN, CDR2 SVGIG (reference sequence). Deletions cut 0 bases from V and 5 bases from J, with 8 bases between. CDR3 sequence (DNA): TGTGCCTGGAGTGTCACAGGGAACGAGCAGTACTTC. Protein sequence: CAWSVTGNEQYF.

This chain links TRBV7-9 with TRBJ1-6, with TRBD1 as a possible D gene (6 bases). Per germline, CDR1 SEHNR and CDR2 FQNEAQ (reference sequence). Deletions cut 0 bases from V and 7 bases from J, with 16 bases between. This CDR3 region has 17 residues. The CDR3 bases are TGTGCCAGCAGCTTAGCCGCTGGGGGCAGGGGAAATTCACCCCTCCACTTT. Protein: CASSLAAGGRGNSPLHF.

The chain couples TRBV5-4 to TRBJ1-1; D gene unclear. CDR1 is SGHNT, CDR2 YYREEE, per germline (reference sequence). With 6 bases removed from V and 4 bases from J, the gap between germline ends came to 13 bases. This CDR3 has 13 amino acids. The CDR3 DNA reads as TGTGCCAGCACCCCACTTTCGAGCACTGAAGCTTTCTTT. This encodes CASTPLSSTEAFF.